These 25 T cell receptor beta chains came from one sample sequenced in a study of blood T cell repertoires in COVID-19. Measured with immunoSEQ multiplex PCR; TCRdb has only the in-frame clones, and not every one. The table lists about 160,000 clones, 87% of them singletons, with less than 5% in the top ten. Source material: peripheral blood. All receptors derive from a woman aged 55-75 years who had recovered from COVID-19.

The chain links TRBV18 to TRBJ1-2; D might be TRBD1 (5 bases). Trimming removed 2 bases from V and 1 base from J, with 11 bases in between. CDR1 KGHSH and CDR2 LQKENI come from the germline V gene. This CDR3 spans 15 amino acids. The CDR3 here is CASSPGASVNYGYTF. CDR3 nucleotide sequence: TGTGCCAGCTCACCAGGGGCGTCCGTTAACTATGGCTACACCTTC.

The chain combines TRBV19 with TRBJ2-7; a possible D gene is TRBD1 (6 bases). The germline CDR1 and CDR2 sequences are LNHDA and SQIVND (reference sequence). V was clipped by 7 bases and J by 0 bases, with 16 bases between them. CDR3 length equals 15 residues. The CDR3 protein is CASTIPDRNSYEQYF. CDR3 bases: TGTGCCAGTACCATCCCCGACAGGAACTCCTACGAGCAGTACTTC.

As DNA, the CDR3 is TGTGCCACCAGTGATTTACCAGGGGTGGCCTACGAGCAGTACTTC. The encoded protein is CATSDLPGVAYEQYF. This chain connects TRBV24-1 to TRBJ2-7; D perhaps matches TRBD1 (6 bases). Germline loops: CDR1 KGHDR, CDR2 SFDVKD. The CDR3 runs 15 residues. Trimming took 1 base from V and 2 from J, leaving 11 bases between them.

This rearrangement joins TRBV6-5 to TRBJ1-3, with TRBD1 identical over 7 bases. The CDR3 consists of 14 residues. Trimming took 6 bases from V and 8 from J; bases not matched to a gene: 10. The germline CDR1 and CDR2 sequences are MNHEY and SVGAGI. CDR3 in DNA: TGTGCCAGCAGACTCTCGACAGGGCCAGACACCATATATTTT. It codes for CASRLSTGPDTIYF.

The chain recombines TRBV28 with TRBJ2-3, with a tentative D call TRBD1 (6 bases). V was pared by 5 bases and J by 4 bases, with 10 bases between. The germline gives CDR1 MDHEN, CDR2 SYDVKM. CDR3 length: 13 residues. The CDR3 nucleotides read TGTGCCAGCAGTCTTACAGGGTCAGATACGCAGTATTTT. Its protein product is CASSLTGSDTQYF. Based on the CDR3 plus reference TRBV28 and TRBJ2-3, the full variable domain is DVKVTQSSRYLVKRTGEKVFLECVQDMDHENMFWYRQDPGLGLRLIYFSYDVKMKEKGDIPEGYSVSREKKERFSLILESASTNQTSMYLCASSLTGSDTQYFGPGTRLTVL.

The CDR3 region has the DNA TGTGCCAGCTCACTGGGAAGTGACAGGCGATTCGACCAGTACTTC. Amino acids: CASSLGSDRRFDQYF. This sequence joins TRBV18 and TRBJ2-7, with D tentatively TRBD1 (6 bases). CDR3 length: 15 residues. The germline V gene has CDR1 KGHSH and CDR2 LQKENI. Trimming left V 4 bases short and J 10 bases short, with 23 bases between.

CDR3 in amino acids: CASSEGTPSSYNSPLHF. DNA for the CDR3: TGTGCCAGCAGCGAGGGGACACCGAGCTCCTATAATTCACCCCTCCACTTT. This chain uses TRBV4-2 with TRBJ1-6, with D tentatively TRBD1 (6 bases). CDR1 is LGHNA, CDR2 YNFKEQ, per germline. V was shortened by 5 bases and J by 0 bases, with 14 bases between the two germline ends. This CDR3 is built from 17 residues.

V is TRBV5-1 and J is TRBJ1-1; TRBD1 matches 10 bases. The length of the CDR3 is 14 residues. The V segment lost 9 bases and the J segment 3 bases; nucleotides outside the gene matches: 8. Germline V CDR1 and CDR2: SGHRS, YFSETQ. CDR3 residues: CATRQGAGDTEAFF. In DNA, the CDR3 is TGCGCCACCAGACAGGGGGCAGGGGACACTGAAGCTTTCTTT.

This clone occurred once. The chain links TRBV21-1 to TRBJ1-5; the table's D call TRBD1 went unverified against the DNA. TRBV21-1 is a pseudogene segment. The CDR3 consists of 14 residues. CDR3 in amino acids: CASRQGARDQPQHF. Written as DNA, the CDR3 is TGTGCCAGCAGACAGGGGGCGCGAGATCAGCCCCAGCATTTT.

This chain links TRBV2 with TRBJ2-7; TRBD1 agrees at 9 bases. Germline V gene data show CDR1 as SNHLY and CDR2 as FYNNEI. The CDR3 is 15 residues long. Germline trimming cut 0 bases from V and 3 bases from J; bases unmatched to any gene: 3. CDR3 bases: TGTGCCAGCAGTGAAGCGGGACAGGGCGTCTACGAGCAGTACTTC. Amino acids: CASSEAGQGVYEQYF.

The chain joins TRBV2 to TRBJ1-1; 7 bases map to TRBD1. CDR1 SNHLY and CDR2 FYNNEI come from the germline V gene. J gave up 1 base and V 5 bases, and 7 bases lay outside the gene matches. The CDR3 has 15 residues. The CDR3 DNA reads TGTGCCAGCAGTACTGACAGGGTCCCGAACACTGAAGCTTTCTTT. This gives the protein CASSTDRVPNTEAFF.

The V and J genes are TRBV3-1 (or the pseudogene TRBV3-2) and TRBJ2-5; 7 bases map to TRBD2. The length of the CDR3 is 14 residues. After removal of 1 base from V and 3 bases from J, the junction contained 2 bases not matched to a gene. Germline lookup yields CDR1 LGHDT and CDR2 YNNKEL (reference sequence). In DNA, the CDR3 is TGTGCCAGCAGCCAAGGGGGGGGAGAAGAGACCCAGTACTTC. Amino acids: CASSQGGGEETQYF.

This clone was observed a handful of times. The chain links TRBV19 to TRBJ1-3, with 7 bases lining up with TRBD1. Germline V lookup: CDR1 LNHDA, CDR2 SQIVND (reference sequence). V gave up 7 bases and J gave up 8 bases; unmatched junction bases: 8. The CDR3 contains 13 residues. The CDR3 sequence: CASTPGQQYTIYF. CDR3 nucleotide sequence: TGTGCCAGTACCCCGGGACAGCAATACACCATATATTTT.

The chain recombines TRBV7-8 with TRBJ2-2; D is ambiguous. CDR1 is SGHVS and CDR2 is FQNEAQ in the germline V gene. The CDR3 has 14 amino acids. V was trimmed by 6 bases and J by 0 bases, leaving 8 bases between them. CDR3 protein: CASRDIANTGELFF. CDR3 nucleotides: TGTGCCAGCAGAGACATAGCGAACACCGGGGAGCTGTTTTTT.

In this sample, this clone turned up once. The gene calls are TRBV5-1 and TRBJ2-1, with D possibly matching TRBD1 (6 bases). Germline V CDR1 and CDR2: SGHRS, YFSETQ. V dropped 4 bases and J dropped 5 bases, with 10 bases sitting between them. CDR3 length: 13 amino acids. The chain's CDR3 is CASSVGQHNEQFF. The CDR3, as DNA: TGCGCCAGCAGCGTCGGACAGCACAATGAGCAGTTCTTC.

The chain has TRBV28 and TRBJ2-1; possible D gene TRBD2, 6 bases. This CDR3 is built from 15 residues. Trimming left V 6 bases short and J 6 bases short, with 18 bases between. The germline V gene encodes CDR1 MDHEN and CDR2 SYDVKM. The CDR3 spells CASSNPSVLSNEQFF. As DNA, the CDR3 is TGTGCCAGCAGCAACCCTAGCGTTTTGTCCAATGAGCAGTTCTTC.

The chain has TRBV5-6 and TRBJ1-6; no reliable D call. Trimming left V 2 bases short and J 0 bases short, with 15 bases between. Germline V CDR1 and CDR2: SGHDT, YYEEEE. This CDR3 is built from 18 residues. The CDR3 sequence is CASSFIASGSSYNSPLHF. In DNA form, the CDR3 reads TGTGCCAGCAGCTTCATTGCGAGCGGGAGCTCCTATAATTCACCCCTCCACTTT.

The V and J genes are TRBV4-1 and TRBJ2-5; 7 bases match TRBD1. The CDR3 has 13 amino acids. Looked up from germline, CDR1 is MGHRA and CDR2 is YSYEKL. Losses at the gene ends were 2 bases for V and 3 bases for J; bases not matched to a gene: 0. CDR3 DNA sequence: TGCGCCAGCAGCCAACAGGGGGAAGAGACCCAGTACTTC. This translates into CASSQQGEETQYF.

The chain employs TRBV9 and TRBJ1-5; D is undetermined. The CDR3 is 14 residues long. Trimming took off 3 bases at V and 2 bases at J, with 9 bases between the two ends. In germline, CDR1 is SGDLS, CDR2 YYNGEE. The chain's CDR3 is CASSDQIGNQPQHF. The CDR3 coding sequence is TGTGCCAGCAGCGATCAAATAGGCAATCAGCCCCAGCATTTT.

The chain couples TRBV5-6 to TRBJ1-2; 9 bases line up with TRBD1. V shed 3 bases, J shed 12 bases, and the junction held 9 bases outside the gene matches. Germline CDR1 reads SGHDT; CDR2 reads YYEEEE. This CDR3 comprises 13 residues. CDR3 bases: TGTGCCAGCAGCTCCCGGGACAGGGTTTTGCACACCTTC. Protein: CASSSRDRVLHTF.

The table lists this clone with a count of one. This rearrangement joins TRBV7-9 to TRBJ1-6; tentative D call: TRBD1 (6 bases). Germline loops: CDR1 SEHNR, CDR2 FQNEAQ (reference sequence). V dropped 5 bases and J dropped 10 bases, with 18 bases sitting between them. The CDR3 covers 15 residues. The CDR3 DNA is TGTGCCAGCAGCCAGTACAGGGAATTTGGGTCACCCCTCCACTTT. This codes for CASSQYREFGSPLHF.

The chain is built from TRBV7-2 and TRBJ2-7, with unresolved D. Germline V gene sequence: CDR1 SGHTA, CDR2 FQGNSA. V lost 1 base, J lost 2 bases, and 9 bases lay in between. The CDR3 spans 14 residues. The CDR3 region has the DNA TGTGCCAGCAGCTTAGGAGCAGGTCCCTACGAGCAGTACTTC. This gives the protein CASSLGAGPYEQYF.

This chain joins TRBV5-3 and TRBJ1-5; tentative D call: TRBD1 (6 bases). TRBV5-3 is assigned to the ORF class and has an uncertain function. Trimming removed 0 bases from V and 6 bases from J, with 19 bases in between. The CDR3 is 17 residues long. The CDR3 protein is CARSLAMGADWCQPQHF. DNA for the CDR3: TGTGCCAGAAGCTTGGCCATGGGGGCGGACTGGTGTCAGCCCCAGCATTTT.

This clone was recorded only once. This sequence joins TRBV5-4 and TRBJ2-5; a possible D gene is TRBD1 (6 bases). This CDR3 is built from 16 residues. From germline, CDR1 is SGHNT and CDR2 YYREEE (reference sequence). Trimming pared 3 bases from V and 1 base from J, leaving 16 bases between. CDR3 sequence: CASSYRALNPQETQYF. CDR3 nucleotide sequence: TGTGCCAGCAGCTACAGGGCCCTGAATCCCCAAGAGACCCAGTACTTC.

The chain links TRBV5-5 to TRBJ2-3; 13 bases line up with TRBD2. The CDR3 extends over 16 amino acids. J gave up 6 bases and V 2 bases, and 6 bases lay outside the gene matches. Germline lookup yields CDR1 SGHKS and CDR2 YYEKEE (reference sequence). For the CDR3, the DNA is TGTGCCAGCAGCTTTCGGACTAGCGGGGGCCAGGATACGCAGTATTTT. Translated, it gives CASSFRTSGGQDTQYF. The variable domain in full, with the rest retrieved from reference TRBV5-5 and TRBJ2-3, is DAGVTQSPTHLIKTRGQQVTLRCSPISGHKSVSWYQQVLGQGPQFIFQYYEKEERGRGNFPDRFSARQFPNYSSELNVNALLLGDSALYLCASSFRTSGGQDTQYFGPGTRLTVL.